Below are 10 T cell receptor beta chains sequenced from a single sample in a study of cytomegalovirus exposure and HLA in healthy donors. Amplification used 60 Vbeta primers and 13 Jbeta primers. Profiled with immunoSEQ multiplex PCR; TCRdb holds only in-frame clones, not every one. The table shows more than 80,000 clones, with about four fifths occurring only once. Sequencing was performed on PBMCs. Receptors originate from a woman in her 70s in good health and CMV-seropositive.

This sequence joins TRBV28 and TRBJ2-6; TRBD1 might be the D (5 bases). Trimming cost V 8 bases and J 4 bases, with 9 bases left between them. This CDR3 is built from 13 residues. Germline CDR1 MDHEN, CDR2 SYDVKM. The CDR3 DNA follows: TGTGCCAGCCACAGGCCCGGGGCCAACGTCCTGACTTTC. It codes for CASHRPGANVLTF.

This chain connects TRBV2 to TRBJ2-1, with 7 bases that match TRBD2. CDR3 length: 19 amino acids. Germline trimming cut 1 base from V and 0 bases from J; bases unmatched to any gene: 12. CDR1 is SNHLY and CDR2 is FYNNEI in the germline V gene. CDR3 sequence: CASSEDGFFGGSSYNEQFF. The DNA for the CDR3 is TGTGCCAGCAGTGAAGATGGGTTTTTTGGCGGGAGCTCCTACAATGAGCAGTTCTTC.

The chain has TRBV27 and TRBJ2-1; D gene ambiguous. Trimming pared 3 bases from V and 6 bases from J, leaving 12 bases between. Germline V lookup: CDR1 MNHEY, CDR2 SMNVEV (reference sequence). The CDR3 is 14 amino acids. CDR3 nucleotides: TGTGCCAGCAGTTTTCTGCCGGTCGGCAATGAGCAGTTCTTC. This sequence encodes CASSFLPVGNEQFF.

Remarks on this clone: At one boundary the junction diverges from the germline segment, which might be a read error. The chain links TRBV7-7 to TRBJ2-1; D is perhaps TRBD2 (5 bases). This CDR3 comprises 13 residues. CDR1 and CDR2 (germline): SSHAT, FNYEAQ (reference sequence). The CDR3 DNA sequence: TGTGCTAGCAGCGGTAGTGTGGTAGCGGAGCAGTTCTTC. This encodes CASSGSVVAEQFF.

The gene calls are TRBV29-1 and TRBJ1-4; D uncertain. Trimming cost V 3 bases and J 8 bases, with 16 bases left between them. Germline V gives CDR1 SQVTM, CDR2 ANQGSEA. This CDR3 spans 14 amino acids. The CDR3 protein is CSVDLAGGGEKLFF. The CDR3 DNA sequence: TGCAGCGTTGATTTAGCCGGAGGAGGGGAAAAACTGTTTTTT.

The CDR3 here is CASNWDRAETQYF. CDR3 sequence (DNA): TGTGCCAGCAATTGGGACAGGGCGGAGACCCAGTACTTC. V is TRBV6-1 and J is TRBJ2-5; 9 bases fit TRBD1. The length of the CDR3 is 13 residues. V dropped 7 bases and J dropped 5; count of bases not matched to a gene: 5. Germline assignment: CDR1 MNHNS and CDR2 SASEGT.

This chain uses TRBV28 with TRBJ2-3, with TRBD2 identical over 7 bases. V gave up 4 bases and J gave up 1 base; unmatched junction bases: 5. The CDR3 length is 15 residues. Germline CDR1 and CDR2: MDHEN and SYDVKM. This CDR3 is CASSSLGGGTDTQYF. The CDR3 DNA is TGTGCCAGCAGTTCTTTGGGGGGGGGCACAGATACGCAGTATTTT.

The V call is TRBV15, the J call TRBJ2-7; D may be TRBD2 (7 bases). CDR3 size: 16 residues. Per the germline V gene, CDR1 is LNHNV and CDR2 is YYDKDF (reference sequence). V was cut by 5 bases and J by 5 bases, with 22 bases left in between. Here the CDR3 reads CATSGGGEPSPNEQYF. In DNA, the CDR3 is TGTGCCACCAGCGGCGGGGGCGAACCCTCTCCTAACGAGCAGTACTTC.

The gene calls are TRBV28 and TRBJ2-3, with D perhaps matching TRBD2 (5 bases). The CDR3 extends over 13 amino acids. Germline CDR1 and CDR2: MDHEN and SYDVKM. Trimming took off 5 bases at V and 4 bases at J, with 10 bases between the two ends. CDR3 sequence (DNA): TGTGCCAGCAGTGAGGGAAACCCAGATACGCAGTATTTT. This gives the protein CASSEGNPDTQYF.

CDR3 bases: TGTGCCAGCAGCTCGCTAGCCGGAAGAGAGACCCAGTACTTC. Its translation is CASSSLAGRETQYF. The chain carries TRBV7-2 and TRBJ2-5; D is perhaps TRBD2 (5 bases). V lost 4 bases and J lost 4, with 13 bases in between. The CDR3 length is 14 residues. CDR1 is SGHTA and CDR2 is FQGNSA in the germline V gene.